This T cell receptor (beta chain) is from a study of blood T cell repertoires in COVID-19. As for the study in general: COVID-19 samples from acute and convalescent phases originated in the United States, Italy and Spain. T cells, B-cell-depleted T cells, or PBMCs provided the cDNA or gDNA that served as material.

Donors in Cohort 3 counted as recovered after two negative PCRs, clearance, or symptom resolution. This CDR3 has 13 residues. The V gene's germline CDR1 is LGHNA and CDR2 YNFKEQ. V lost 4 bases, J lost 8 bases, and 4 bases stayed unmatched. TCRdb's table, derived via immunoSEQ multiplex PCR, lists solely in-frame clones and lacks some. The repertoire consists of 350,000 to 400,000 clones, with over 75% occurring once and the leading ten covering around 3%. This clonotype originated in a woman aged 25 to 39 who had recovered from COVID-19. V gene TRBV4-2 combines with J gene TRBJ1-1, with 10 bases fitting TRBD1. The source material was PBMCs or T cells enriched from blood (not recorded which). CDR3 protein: CASSRQGAKEAFF. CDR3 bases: TGTGCCAGCAGCCGACAGGGGGCGAAGGAAGCTTTCTTT.